This is a list of T cell receptor beta chains from one sample in a study of shared clonotypes between healthy human individuals. Measured with immunoSEQ multiplex PCR; TCRdb has only the in-frame clones, and not every one. The data hold approximately 2,300,000 clones, with roughly 92% observed a single time. Sample: naive CD4+ T cells from PBMCs. All receptors come from a man aged 18-30 years in good health. Some clones in this sample may be carry-over from other donors' samples. Each CDR3 is given with its conserved first and last residue.

j_call v_call cdr3_aa
TRBJ2-6 TRBV7-2 CASSLASTSGANVLTF
TRBJ2-3 TRBV25-1 CASSESGRLTDTQYF
TRBJ1-4 TRBV2 CASREGDGSEKLFF
TRBJ2-1 TRBV14 CASSPLRDRGAHEQFF
TRBJ1-2 TRBV19 CASSGTRQGDGYTF
TRBJ1-2 TRBV28 CASSLRGNYGYTF
TRBJ2-1 TRBV6-5 CASSYSRTSGINEQFF
TRBJ2-2 TRBV25-1 CASSRQGNRATGELFF
TRBJ2-5 TRBV7-9 CASSWDRAETQYF
TRBJ2-3 TRBV29-1 CSVGGLAGADTQYF
TRBJ2-7 TRBV5-1 CASSLQGVPPEQYF
TRBJ1-1 TRBV2 CASSEDRNTEAFF
TRBJ1-4 TRBV5-4 CASSVAGTGRDAEKLFF
TRBJ2-3 TRBV2 CASSWDSSPSTDTQYF
TRBJ2-5 TRBV7-3 CASSLMGAGGAETQYF
TRBJ2-4 TRBV7-2 CASSPLGGAKNIQYF
TRBJ2-5 TRBV7-2 CASSLGGAWETQYF
TRBJ2-2 TRBV28 CASRMGQIYTGELFF
TRBJ1-2 TRBV29-1 CSVESGTGSIGYGYTF
TRBJ1-2 TRBV28 CASSPDRVVGYTF
TRBJ2-1 TRBV27 CASSSFSGSSYNEQFF
TRBJ2-7 TRBV18 CASSPDRISYEQYF
TRBJ1-3 TRBV5-4 CASSTGLERNTIYF
TRBJ2-2 TRBV2 CASKDSGSDTGELFF
TRBJ2-1 TRBV5-1 CASSLVGQGNPNEQFF
TRBJ2-5 TRBV19 CASRTAYQETQYF
TRBJ1-1 TRBV5-8 CASSFHRNTEAFF
TRBJ2-1 TRBV7-6 CASSFWRGAANNEQFF
TRBJ2-7 TRBV10-3 CAISDKGTRTYEQYF
TRBJ2-2 TRBV5-1 CASSFGAGELFF
TRBJ2-5 TRBV10-3 CAISAPGRGTQETQYF
TRBJ2-1 TRBV9 CASSVDGTSPYNEQFF
TRBJ2-4 TRBV5-7 CASSPAGGEREALNIQYF
TRBJ1-4 TRBV19 CASSIGVEGAKLFF